This T cell receptor (beta chain) was found in a study of blood T cell repertoires in COVID-19. Original handling: It was from reference gene primer amplification that nucleated cell counts were estimated. Produced via immunoSEQ multiplex PCR; TCRdb's table is partial and in-frame only. D and trimming were read from the DNA, whereas the V and J calls and clone size are those reported in that table. The data contain fewer than 85,000 clones, more than 65% of them singletons. This clone was picked up a small number of times. Germline CDR1 reads LGHDT; CDR2 reads YNNKEL (reference sequence). The CDR3 length is 15 residues. V lost 5 bases and J lost 3; bases outside the gene matches: 6.

The chain couples TRBV3-1 (or the pseudogene TRBV3-2) to TRBJ2-7, with 11 positions matching TRBD1. The source material was peripheral blood. The clonotype comes from a woman at least 80 years old with active or convalescent COVID-19. The CDR3 coding sequence is TGTGCCAGCAGCTCATGGGACAGGGGGATCTACGAGCAGTACTTC. Translating it yields CASSSWDRGIYEQYF.